This T cell receptor beta chain is drawn from a study of blood T cells in healthy people across ages (dated by TCRdb to 2014 to 2015). Concerning the study at large: In model experiments, template switching captured roughly one uniquely barcoded TCR beta cDNA molecule for every two T cells. Age-related changes in TCR beta repertoire diversity were measured in the study by deep sequencing normalized with unique cDNA molecular identifiers. The donors were split into four age groups: young (average about 16 years), middle-aged (about 40), aged (more than 60) and long-lived (82). To avoid experimental bias, donors of different ages were distributed randomly across sequencing lanes. For two donors (one aged 18 to 29 and one aged 80 or older), the study analyzed two additional independent replicas of 1 million unique cDNA reads from the same blood draw. General findings and caveats noted by the study authors: Conclusive comparison of naive and antigen-experienced compartments was prevented by the profiling of bulk unsorted PBMCs. The percentage of naive T cells measured by flow cytometry correlated strongly with observed TCR beta diversity. Compared with the aged group, more naive CD4+ T cells, fewer expanded clones and increased TCR diversity were shown by the long-lived group, suggesting age selection. Because the CMV infection status of the donors was unknown, age-related changes in expanded clonotypes may potentially have been confounded. Estimates of total diversity from one million sequenced T cells were regarded as lower bounds and underestimates. Observed TCR beta diversity per million T cells fell roughly linearly with age, and a significant reduction was already apparent by age around 36.

The donors were a few dozen Caucasian individuals from Russia, aged roughly 6 to 100 years, who were systemically healthy. Each donor gave 8 to 10 milliliters of peripheral blood, drawn into EDTA-treated Vacutainer tubes. Ficoll-Paque density-gradient centrifugation was used to isolate PBMCs, with at least 6.5 million per sample. Total RNA, at least 6 micrograms per sample, was extracted from PBMCs with Trizol reagent. The percentages of naive CD45RAhigh/CD27high T cells were determined by flow cytometry on a PBMC aliquot from every donor. V drops 3 bases and J drops 2 bases, leaving 13 bases in between. Per the germline V gene (reference sequence), DFQATT is the CDR1 and SNEGSKA is the CDR2. The CDR3 contains 14 residues, cysteine and phenylalanine counted. Here the CDR3 DNA is all that survives: 42 bases in frame from base 1. Library creation used 5' RACE. Sequenced on an Illumina HiSeq 2500. The second PCR ran for roughly 7 to 11 cycles and used a J-beta primer mix along with a sample-barcoded 5' primer. A unique molecular identifier was introduced onto each TCR beta cDNA molecule by a template-switch 5' adaptor carrying 12 random nucleotides. At least 3 million CDR3-containing paired-end reads were obtained from each sample. First-strand cDNA synthesis was performed from all RNA using the Mint cDNA synthesis kit, with priming by a TRBC-specific oligonucleotide. Following uracil-DNA glycosylase treatment, all cDNA underwent a first 18-cycle PCR with the universal primers M1SS and BC2_uni_R. The source study handled its data this way. Normalization of each sample was performed by random selection of 1 million high-quality reads, each carrying a distinct molecular identifier. Instead of being binned into consensus sequences, reads with shared molecular identifiers were discarded. MiTCR, set to a Q25 quality threshold and the strictest error-elimination algorithm, was used for CDR3 identification, clonotype clustering and error correction. Lower-bound total TCR beta diversity was estimated with a nonparametric unseen species model using Euler transformation. TCRdb reran the public reads through fastp at Q25 and MiXCR, keeping productive beta chains. CDR3 protein sequences are deduplicated, and each keeps its most common genes and DNA. It is TCRdb's table, rather than the study itself, that gives the V and J calls and clone size. This sample comprises about 1 million distinct CDR3 sequences, more than 35% of them detected only once. The ten largest account for about 19% of the sample.

Comment on this clonotype: Its antigen is still unknown. Base qualities are not recorded, but no much larger clone differs from it by a single base.

This sequence originates from a woman aged 60-75 years in good health. The specimen sequenced was blood. The chain was built from TRBV20-1 and TRBJ2-5, with the D gene too uncertain to name. At the DNA level, the sequence is TGCAGTGCTAGCGGGCAGACCGCACAAGAGACCCAGTACTTC. This codes for CSASGQTAQETQYF.